These T cell receptor beta chains were read from a single sample in a study of CD4 T cells in relation to SARS-CoV-2 and coronaviruses. Only in-frame clones appear in the TCRdb table, and some are missing; sequencing was by immunoSEQ multiplex PCR. The repertoire has some 69,000 clones, about 95% of them found once; the top ten carry roughly 0.14%. Input material: naive CD4+ T cells from PBMCs. The receptors here all came from a human donor in good health. CDR3s include the opening cysteine and the closing phenylalanine or tryptophan. Fields, in order: CDR3 protein, CDR3 DNA, clone size, D gene, CDR3 length, V gene, J gene. A D gene is named only where the DNA matches it firmly. Where a row states a size, it is once, few, many or the class of an expanded clone; other rows omit it.

CDR3 protein: CASSRPGLAGRSSYEQYF; CDR3 DNA: TGTGCCAGCAGCCGGCCGGGACTAGCGGGAAGGAGCTCCTACGAGCAGTACTTC; clone size: .; D gene: TRBD2; CDR3 length: 18; V gene: TRBV3-1/TRBV3-2; J gene: TRBJ2-7
CDR3 protein: CASSEGDRETF; CDR3 DNA: TGTGCCAGCAGTGAAGGGGACAGGGAGACCTTC; clone size: .; D gene: TRBD1; CDR3 length: 11; V gene: TRBV2; J gene: TRBJ2-7
CDR3 protein: CASSPPRAQGGELFF; CDR3 DNA: TGTGCCAGCTCACCACCAAGGGCACAGGGCGGGGAGCTGTTTTTT; clone size: .; D gene: .; CDR3 length: 15; V gene: TRBV18; J gene: TRBJ2-2
CDR3 protein: CASSSNLYEQYF; CDR3 DNA: TGTGCCAGCAGTTCCAATCTCTACGAGCAGTACTTC; clone size: .; D gene: .; CDR3 length: 12; V gene: TRBV6-6; J gene: TRBJ2-7
CDR3 protein: CASSPIGIAGGTDTQYF; CDR3 DNA: TGTGCCAGCTCACCAATCGGGATAGCGGGAGGAACAGATACGCAGTATTTT; clone size: .; D gene: TRBD2; CDR3 length: 17; V gene: TRBV18; J gene: TRBJ2-3
CDR3 protein: CASSRSIAVPYEQYF; CDR3 DNA: TGTGCCAGCAGCCGATCCATTGCGGTTCCCTACGAGCAGTACTTC; clone size: .; D gene: .; CDR3 length: 15; V gene: TRBV6-5; J gene: TRBJ2-7
CDR3 protein: CASSPQGIDRDTQYF; CDR3 DNA: TGTGCCAGCAGCCCCCAGGGGATTGACAGAGATACGCAGTATTTT; clone size: .; D gene: .; CDR3 length: 15; V gene: TRBV7-2; J gene: TRBJ2-3
CDR3 protein: CASSWGPKIRSGYTF; CDR3 DNA: TGTGCCAGCAGTTGGGGCCCGAAAATACGAAGCGGCTACACCTTC; clone size: .; D gene: .; CDR3 length: 15; V gene: TRBV28; J gene: TRBJ1-2
CDR3 protein: CASSQRQGKDTDTQYF; CDR3 DNA: TGTGCCAGCAGCCAGAGACAGGGGAAGGACACAGATACGCAGTATTTT; clone size: .; D gene: TRBD1; CDR3 length: 16; V gene: TRBV7-3; J gene: TRBJ2-3
CDR3 protein: CASSQHQGAEAFF; CDR3 DNA: TGCGCCAGCAGCCAACATCAGGGCGCTGAAGCTTTCTTT; clone size: .; D gene: .; CDR3 length: 13; V gene: TRBV4-1; J gene: TRBJ1-1
CDR3 protein: CASSEDRAGNTIYF; CDR3 DNA: TGTGCCAGCAGCGAAGACAGGGCTGGAAACACCATATATTTT; clone size: .; D gene: TRBD1; CDR3 length: 14; V gene: TRBV6-1; J gene: TRBJ1-3
CDR3 protein: CASSPDRGRFF; CDR3 DNA: TGTGCCAGCAGTCCGGACAGGGGGAGGTTCTTC; clone size: .; D gene: TRBD1; CDR3 length: 11; V gene: TRBV12-3/TRBV12-4; J gene: TRBJ2-1
CDR3 protein: CASSTGQTHNGETQYF; CDR3 DNA: TGTGCCAGTAGTACCGGGCAAACCCATAATGGAGAGACCCAGTACTTC; clone size: .; D gene: .; CDR3 length: 16; V gene: TRBV19; J gene: TRBJ2-5
CDR3 protein: CASGSVNLEKLFF; CDR3 DNA: TGTGCCAGCGGGTCAGTAAATCTTGAAAAACTGTTTTTT; clone size: .; D gene: .; CDR3 length: 13; V gene: TRBV25-1; J gene: TRBJ1-4
CDR3 protein: CASSPQNTLLGHEQFF; CDR3 DNA: TGTGCCAGCTCACCACAGAACACACTTCTAGGCCATGAGCAGTTCTTC; clone size: .; D gene: .; CDR3 length: 16; V gene: TRBV18; J gene: TRBJ2-1
CDR3 protein: CASSAQGLADTDTQYF; CDR3 DNA: TGTGCCAGCAGTGCCCAGGGACTAGCGGACACAGATACGCAGTATTTT; clone size: .; D gene: TRBD2; CDR3 length: 16; V gene: TRBV6-1; J gene: TRBJ2-3
CDR3 protein: CASSPGYNEQFF; CDR3 DNA: TGTGCCAGTAGCCCAGGTTACAATGAGCAGTTCTTC; clone size: .; D gene: .; CDR3 length: 12; V gene: TRBV19; J gene: TRBJ2-1
CDR3 protein: CASSHTGLYGYTF; CDR3 DNA: TGTGCCAGCAGCCATACGGGGCTCTATGGCTACACCTTC; clone size: .; D gene: .; CDR3 length: 13; V gene: TRBV3-1/TRBV3-2; J gene: TRBJ1-2
CDR3 protein: CASSVGLAGYNEQFF; CDR3 DNA: TGTGCCAGCAGCGTAGGACTAGCGGGGTACAATGAGCAGTTCTTC; clone size: .; D gene: TRBD2; CDR3 length: 15; V gene: TRBV9; J gene: TRBJ2-1
CDR3 protein: CASSKRASDEQYF; CDR3 DNA: TGCGCCAGCAGCAAGCGGGCCTCGGACGAGCAGTACTTC; clone size: .; D gene: .; CDR3 length: 13; V gene: TRBV5-1; J gene: TRBJ2-7
CDR3 protein: CASSQGGLAGVAETQYF; CDR3 DNA: TGTGCCAGCAGCCAAGGGGGGTTAGCGGGAGTCGCGGAGACCCAGTACTTC; clone size: .; D gene: TRBD2; CDR3 length: 17; V gene: TRBV3-1/TRBV3-2; J gene: TRBJ2-5
CDR3 protein: CASSRQEGSNEQFF; CDR3 DNA: TGTGCCAGCAGCAGACAGGAGGGTTCCAATGAGCAGTTCTTC; clone size: once; D gene: .; CDR3 length: 14; V gene: TRBV6-4; J gene: TRBJ2-1
CDR3 protein: CASSRPGTANTEAFF; CDR3 DNA: TGCGCCAGCAGCCGCCCTGGGACAGCGAACACTGAAGCTTTCTTT; clone size: .; D gene: TRBD1; CDR3 length: 15; V gene: TRBV5-1; J gene: TRBJ1-1
CDR3 protein: CASSPRTGTDTQYF; CDR3 DNA: TGCGCCAGCAGCCCACGGACAGGCACAGATACGCAGTATTTT; clone size: .; D gene: .; CDR3 length: 14; V gene: TRBV5-1; J gene: TRBJ2-3
CDR3 protein: CASSESRLAGPYEQYF; CDR3 DNA: TGTGCCAGCAGTGAAAGTAGGCTAGCGGGTCCATACGAGCAGTACTTC; clone size: .; D gene: TRBD2; CDR3 length: 16; V gene: TRBV2; J gene: TRBJ2-7
CDR3 protein: CASSRAGAEILPPAEAFF; CDR3 DNA: TGTGCCAGTAGTAGGGCGGGGGCAGAGATACTACCGCCTGCTGAAGCTTTCTTT; clone size: .; D gene: .; CDR3 length: 18; V gene: TRBV19; J gene: TRBJ1-1
CDR3 protein: CASSLTGGTNYGYTF; CDR3 DNA: TGCGCCAGCAGCTTAACAGGGGGCACTAACTATGGCTACACCTTC; clone size: .; D gene: TRBD1; CDR3 length: 15; V gene: TRBV5-1; J gene: TRBJ1-2
CDR3 protein: CASSTSAGATYEQYF; CDR3 DNA: TGTGCCAGTAGTACCTCAGCGGGAGCAACCTACGAGCAGTACTTC; clone size: .; D gene: TRBD2; CDR3 length: 15; V gene: TRBV19; J gene: TRBJ2-7
CDR3 protein: CASSPGQGADTEAFF; CDR3 DNA: TGCGCCAGCAGCCCGGGACAGGGGGCTGATACTGAAGCTTTCTTT; clone size: .; D gene: TRBD1; CDR3 length: 15; V gene: TRBV5-1; J gene: TRBJ1-1
CDR3 protein: CASSWGYYRLSGVNEQFF; CDR3 DNA: TGCGCCAGCAGCTGGGGGTACTACAGGCTCTCGGGTGTGAATGAGCAGTTCTTC; clone size: .; D gene: .; CDR3 length: 18; V gene: TRBV5-1; J gene: TRBJ2-1
CDR3 protein: CATGWNTLNTEAFF; CDR3 DNA: TGTGCCACAGGATGGAACACTTTGAACACTGAAGCTTTCTTT; clone size: .; D gene: .; CDR3 length: 14; V gene: TRBV2; J gene: TRBJ1-1
CDR3 protein: CASSPPADTQYF; CDR3 DNA: TGTGCCAGCTCACCACCGGCAGATACGCAGTATTTT; clone size: .; D gene: .; CDR3 length: 12; V gene: TRBV18; J gene: TRBJ2-3
CDR3 protein: CASSGANNEQFF; CDR3 DNA: TGTGCCAGCAGTGGCGCTAACAATGAGCAGTTCTTC; clone size: .; D gene: .; CDR3 length: 12; V gene: TRBV2; J gene: TRBJ2-1
CDR3 protein: CASRLGQGASEAFF; CDR3 DNA: TGTGCAAGTCGACTAGGACAGGGGGCGTCTGAAGCTTTCTTT; clone size: .; D gene: .; CDR3 length: 14; V gene: TRBV12-2; J gene: TRBJ1-1
CDR3 protein: CSVDGEERYEQYF; CDR3 DNA: TGCAGCGTGGACGGAGAGGAAAGGTACGAGCAGTACTTC; clone size: .; D gene: .; CDR3 length: 13; V gene: TRBV29-1; J gene: TRBJ2-7
CDR3 protein: CASSSRDRVMNTEAFF; CDR3 DNA: TGTGCCAGCAGCTCCCGGGACAGAGTTATGAACACTGAAGCTTTCTTT; clone size: .; D gene: TRBD1; CDR3 length: 16; V gene: TRBV5-8; J gene: TRBJ1-1
CDR3 protein: CASSYPTGYEQYF; CDR3 DNA: TGTGCCAGCAGTTACCCGACAGGCTACGAGCAGTACTTC; clone size: .; D gene: .; CDR3 length: 13; V gene: TRBV6-5; J gene: TRBJ2-7
CDR3 protein: CASSPRTSGSYEQYF; CDR3 DNA: TGTGCCAGCAGTCCGAGGACTAGCGGGAGTTACGAGCAGTACTTC; clone size: .; D gene: TRBD2; CDR3 length: 15; V gene: TRBV2; J gene: TRBJ2-7
CDR3 protein: CASSSFAGTSSITDTQYF; CDR3 DNA: TGTGCCAGCAGCTCTTTTGCGGGGACTAGTAGTATAACAGATACGCAGTATTTT; clone size: .; D gene: TRBD2; CDR3 length: 18; V gene: TRBV7-9; J gene: TRBJ2-3
CDR3 protein: CASSPPLGLAGARSYNEQFF; CDR3 DNA: TGTGCCAGTAGTCCTCCCCTCGGGCTAGCGGGAGCGCGCTCCTACAATGAGCAGTTCTTC; clone size: .; D gene: TRBD2; CDR3 length: 20; V gene: TRBV19; J gene: TRBJ2-1
CDR3 protein: CASSGEGERRETQYF; CDR3 DNA: TGCGCCAGCAGCGGAGAGGGGGAGCGGCGGGAGACCCAGTACTTC; clone size: .; D gene: .; CDR3 length: 15; V gene: TRBV5-1; J gene: TRBJ2-5
CDR3 protein: CASSAQRPGLAGGSYEQYF; CDR3 DNA: TGTGCCAGCAGCGCCCAACGCCCGGGACTAGCGGGAGGATCCTACGAGCAGTACTTC; clone size: .; D gene: TRBD2; CDR3 length: 19; V gene: TRBV3-1/TRBV3-2; J gene: TRBJ2-7
CDR3 protein: CASSLRGTGLGRTDTQYF; CDR3 DNA: TGTGCCAGCAGCTTAAGGGGCACAGGGTTGGGCCGCACAGATACGCAGTATTTT; clone size: .; D gene: .; CDR3 length: 18; V gene: TRBV7-3; J gene: TRBJ2-3
CDR3 protein: CASSLGMNTEAFF; CDR3 DNA: TGCGCCAGCAGCTTGGGTATGAACACTGAAGCTTTCTTT; clone size: .; D gene: .; CDR3 length: 13; V gene: TRBV5-1; J gene: TRBJ1-1
CDR3 protein: CASSLLAISTDTQYF; CDR3 DNA: TGCGCCAGCAGTTTACTAGCGATAAGCACAGATACGCAGTATTTT; clone size: .; D gene: TRBD2; CDR3 length: 15; V gene: TRBV5-1; J gene: TRBJ2-3
CDR3 protein: CASRKARSSTDTQYF; CDR3 DNA: TGTGCCAGCAGGAAAGCGAGATCTAGCACAGATACGCAGTATTTT; clone size: .; D gene: .; CDR3 length: 15; V gene: TRBV19; J gene: TRBJ2-3
CDR3 protein: CASSFTPLAAGDNEQFF; CDR3 DNA: TGTGCCAGTAGTTTCACCCCACTAGCGGCAGGCGACAATGAGCAGTTCTTC; clone size: .; D gene: TRBD2; CDR3 length: 17; V gene: TRBV19; J gene: TRBJ2-1
CDR3 protein: CASSSTSGTYEQYF; CDR3 DNA: TGCGCCAGCAGCTCGACTAGCGGGACGTACGAGCAGTACTTC; clone size: once; D gene: TRBD2; CDR3 length: 14; V gene: TRBV5-1; J gene: TRBJ2-7
CDR3 protein: CASSLAGGAVRETQYF; CDR3 DNA: TGTGCCAGCAGCCTCGCCGGGGGAGCGGTCCGGGAGACCCAGTACTTC; clone size: .; D gene: .; CDR3 length: 16; V gene: TRBV11-2; J gene: TRBJ2-5
CDR3 protein: CASSFRNEQFF; CDR3 DNA: TGTGCCAGCAGTTTCCGCAATGAGCAGTTCTTC; clone size: .; D gene: .; CDR3 length: 11; V gene: TRBV28; J gene: TRBJ2-1
CDR3 protein: CASSPPSVGETQYF; CDR3 DNA: TGTGCCAGCTCACCACCGTCTGTGGGGGAGACCCAGTACTTC; clone size: .; D gene: .; CDR3 length: 14; V gene: TRBV18; J gene: TRBJ2-5